This T cell receptor beta chain was identified during a study of response to subunit inactivated influenza vaccine. General study points: Few new T cells, the authors suggested, are recruited by each seasonal influenza vaccination.

This CDR3 comprises 14 residues. V lost 5 bases to trimming and J lost 5 bases, with 14 bases between them. Germline V gene sequence: CDR1 KGHSH, CDR2 LQKENI. TCRdb ran MiXCR on the RT-PCR reads and lists one entry per CDR3 protein. The sample yields about 570,000 distinct CDR3 sequences, approximately 10% seen once. Comment on this clonotype: What it binds is unknown.

These same records also appear under a second study, on T cells expressing NK-cell markers. From that report: UMIs were included in TCR beta cDNA generated by 5'RACE template switching. As a fraction of CD8+ T cells, dominant NKG2C+ clonotypes reached about 1.0-7.5% in 5 to 7 donors.

The chain couples TRBV18 to TRBJ2-3; a weak D match, TRBD2 (5 bases). The specimen comprised PBMCs from blood, sampled on the day of vaccination. The sequence came from a man aged 45-65 years who received an inactivated influenza vaccine. This chain's CDR3 is CASSSTSLGDTQYF. CDR3 coding DNA: TGTGCCAGCTCATCTACGTCACTAGGAGATACGCAGTATTTT.